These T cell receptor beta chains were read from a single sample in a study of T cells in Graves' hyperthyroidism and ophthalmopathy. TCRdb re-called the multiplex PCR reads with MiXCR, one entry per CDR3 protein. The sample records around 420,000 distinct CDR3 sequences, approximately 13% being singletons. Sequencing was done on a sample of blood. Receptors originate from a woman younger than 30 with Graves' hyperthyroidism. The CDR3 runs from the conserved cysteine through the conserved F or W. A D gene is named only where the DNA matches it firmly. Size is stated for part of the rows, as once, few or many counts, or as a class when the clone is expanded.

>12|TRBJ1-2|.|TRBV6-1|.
TGTGCCAGCAGTGAATATGCCTATGGCTACACCTTC
CASSEYAYGYTF
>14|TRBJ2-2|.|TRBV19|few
TGTGCCACCAAGACAGGACCAGAGACCGGGGAGCTGTTTTTT
CATKTGPETGELFF
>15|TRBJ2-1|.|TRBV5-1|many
TGCGCCAGCAGCTTGCAGGGTGGGGGAGTCAATGAGCAGTTCTTC
CASSLQGGGVNEQFF
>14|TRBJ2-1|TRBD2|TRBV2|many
TGTGCCAGCCTTGGACTAGCGGGAAGGAATGAGCAGTTCTTC
CASLGLAGRNEQFF
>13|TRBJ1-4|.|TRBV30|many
TGTGCCTGGACAGGGATGGCCAATGAAAAACTGTTTTTT
CAWTGMANEKLFF
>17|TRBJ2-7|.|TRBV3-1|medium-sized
TGTGCCAGCAGCCAAGGGGCGGCGGTAGCGACGCACTACGAGCAGTACTTC
CASSQGAAVATHYEQYF
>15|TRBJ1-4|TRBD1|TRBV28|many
TGTGCCAGCAGTTCCCAACAGGGGCTTAGTGAAAAACTGTTTTTT
CASSSQQGLSEKLFF
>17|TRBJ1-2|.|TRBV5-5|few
TGTGCCAGCAGCTTGGGTGGGAGCCCAAGGAGCAGCTATGGCTACACCTTC
CASSLGGSPRSSYGYTF
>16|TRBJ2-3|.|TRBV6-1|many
TGTGCCAGCAGTGAAATAGGAGGCAGGGGCTCGGATACGCAGTATTTT
CASSEIGGRGSDTQYF
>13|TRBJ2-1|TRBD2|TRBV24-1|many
TGTGCCACCAGTGATGGAGGGAGGGATGAGCAGTTCTTC
CATSDGGRDEQFF
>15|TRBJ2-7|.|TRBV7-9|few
TGTGCCAGCAGCTTAGGATTAGGCGCGAACTGCGAGCAGTACTTC
CASSLGLGANCEQYF
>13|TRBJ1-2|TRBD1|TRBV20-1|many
TGCAGTGCTAGAAGACAGGGAGGATATGGCTACACCTTC
CSARRQGGYGYTF
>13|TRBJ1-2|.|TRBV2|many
TGTGCCAGCAACATCGCAGGGGACTATGGCTACACCTTC
CASNIAGDYGYTF
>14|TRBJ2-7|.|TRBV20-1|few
TGCAGTGCTAGTTGGAGGGGCGCCGCCTACGAGCAGTACTTC
CSASWRGAAYEQYF
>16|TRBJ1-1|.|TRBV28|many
TGTGCCAGCAGCCATGCAATTGGGTCCCGGAACACTGAAGCTTTCTTT
CASSHAIGSRNTEAFF
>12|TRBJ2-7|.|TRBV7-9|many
TGTGCCAGCAGCGTACAGGGAGGCGAGCAGTACTTC
CASSVQGGEQYF
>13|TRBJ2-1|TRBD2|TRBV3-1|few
TGTGCCAGCAGCCAAGATCCTTTGACTAGCAAGTTCTTC
CASSQDPLTSKFF
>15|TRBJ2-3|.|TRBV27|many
TGTGCCAGCAGTCCGTTGCCGGTCAGCACAGATACGCAGTATTTT
CASSPLPVSTDTQYF
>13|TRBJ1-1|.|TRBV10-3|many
TGTGCCATCAGGCCCCAGGCCAACACTGAAGCTTTCTTT
CAIRPQANTEAFF
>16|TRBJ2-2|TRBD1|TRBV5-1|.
TGCGCCAGCAGCTTGGGACAGGGGGTAGTCACCGGGGAGCTGTTTTTT
CASSLGQGVVTGELFF
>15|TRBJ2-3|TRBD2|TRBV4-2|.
TGTGCCAGCAGCCAAGTGCGGGAGGGTCCAGATACGCAGTATTTT
CASSQVREGPDTQYF
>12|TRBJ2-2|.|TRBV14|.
TGTGCCAGCAGCCAAGCGACCGGGGAGCTGTTTTTT
CASSQATGELFF
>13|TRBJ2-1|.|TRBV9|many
TGTGCCAGCAGCGTATCCGCGTACAATGAGCAGTTCTTC
CASSVSAYNEQFF
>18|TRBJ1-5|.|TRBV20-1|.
TGCAGTGCTAGAGAGATTAGTCCGGGACTGCTCCCAGATCAGCCCCAGCATTTT
CSAREISPGLLPDQPQHF
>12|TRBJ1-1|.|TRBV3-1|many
TGTGCCAGCAGCCTGCCTGGCACTGAAGCTTTCTTT
CASSLPGTEAFF
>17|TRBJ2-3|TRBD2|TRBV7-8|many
TGTGCCAGCAGCTTACAACTAGCGGGAGGTGACACAGATACGCAGTATTTT
CASSLQLAGGDTDTQYF
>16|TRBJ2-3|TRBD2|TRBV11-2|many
TGTGCCAGCAGTCGGGGGACTAGTCTTAGCACAGATACGCAGTATTTT
CASSRGTSLSTDTQYF
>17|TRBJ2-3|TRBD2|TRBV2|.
TGTGCCGGCAGGAACGGTATTATTGCTAGCGGTCCCGATACGCAGTATTTT
CAGRNGIIASGPDTQYF
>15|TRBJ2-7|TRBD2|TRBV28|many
TGTGCCAGCAGTTCGTCCGGGACTAGCGGTTACGAGCAGTACTTC
CASSSSGTSGYEQYF
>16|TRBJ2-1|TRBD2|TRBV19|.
TGTGCCAGTAGTATAGGGACTAGCGGGAGATTGGGTGAGCAGTTCTTC
CASSIGTSGRLGEQFF
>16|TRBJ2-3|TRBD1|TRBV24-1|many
TGTGCCACCAAAACTGGCGTGGACAGGGAAGGAGATACGCAGTATTTT
CATKTGVDREGDTQYF
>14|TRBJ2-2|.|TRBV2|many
TGTGCCAGCAGTGAACTCGGGAACACCGGGGAGCTGTTTTTT
CASSELGNTGELFF
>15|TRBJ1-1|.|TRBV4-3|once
TGCGCCAGCAGCCAACAGGGGAAGATGAACACTGAAGCTTTCTTT
CASSQQGKMNTEAFF
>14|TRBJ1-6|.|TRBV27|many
TGTGCCAGCAGGGCAGCCTCTATAGTTGCACCCCTCCACTTT
CASRAASIVAPLHF
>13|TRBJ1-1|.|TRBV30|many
TGTGCCTGGATGGACGGGGTTAACACTGAAGCTTTCTTT
CAWMDGVNTEAFF
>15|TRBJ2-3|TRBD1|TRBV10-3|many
TGTGCCATCAGTGAGGGACAGGGGGCGGGAGATACGCAGTATTTT
CAISEGQGAGDTQYF
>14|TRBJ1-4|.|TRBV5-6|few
TGTGCCAGCAGCCCGTATCCCGGGCATGAAAAACTGTTTTTT
CASSPYPGHEKLFF
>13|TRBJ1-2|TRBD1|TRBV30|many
TGTGCCTGGGGCGGACAGGGAACAATCGGCTACACCTTC
CAWGGQGTIGYTF
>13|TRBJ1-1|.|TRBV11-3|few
TGTGCCAGCAGCCAATACGGGGGCGCTGAAGCTTTCTTT
CASSQYGGAEAFF
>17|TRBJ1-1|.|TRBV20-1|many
TGCAGTGCTAGCGCGCCCGCCCTGACAGGTTGGAACACTGAAGCTTTCTTT
CSASAPALTGWNTEAFF
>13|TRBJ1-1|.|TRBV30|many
TGTGCCTGGGGGGTCTGGGGGCGTTATGAAGCTTTCTTT
CAWGVWGRYEAFF
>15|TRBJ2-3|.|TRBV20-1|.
TGCAGTGCTAGGGACCTCCGGGCCCACACAGATACGCAGTATTTT
CSARDLRAHTDTQYF
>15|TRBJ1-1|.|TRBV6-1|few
TGTGCCAGCAGTGGAGAGACAGACGCGGGCACTGAAGCTTTCTTT
CASSGETDAGTEAFF
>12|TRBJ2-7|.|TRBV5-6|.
TGTGCCAGCAGCTTGGGGGGGCACGAGCAGTACTTC
CASSLGGHEQYF
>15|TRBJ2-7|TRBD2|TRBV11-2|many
TGTGCCAGCAGTTCAGGAGCGGGACTAGGCTACGAGCAGTACTTC
CASSSGAGLGYEQYF
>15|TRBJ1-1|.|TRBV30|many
TGTGCCTGGAGTGTAATGGGGGCTTGGCGTACTGAAGCTTTCTTT
CAWSVMGAWRTEAFF